This is a list of T cell receptor beta chains from one sample in a study of blood T cell repertoires in COVID-19. Clones were sequenced by immunoSEQ multiplex PCR, and TCRdb holds only the in-frame ones, with some missing. The sample consists of around 190,000 clones, 70% to 85% of them appearing once. Sequenced: peripheral blood. Receptor source: a human donor in a cohort sampled during active COVID-19. CDR3s leave out the opening cysteine and the closing phenylalanine or tryptophan. Fields, in order: V gene, CDR3 protein.

V: TRBV7-2; CDR3: ASSITGGNTEAF
V: TRBV5-1; CDR3: ASSGPTGNTIY
V: TRBV28; CDR3: ASSLFGVTRGEQY
V: TRBV12-5; CDR3: ASGLGTSAYNEQF
V: TRBV5-1; CDR3: ASGRSTSRQETQY
V: TRBV5-6; CDR3: ASSLQLLNTEAF
V: TRBV19; CDR3: ASRDTYNSPLH
V: TRBV30; CDR3: AIVGGFGTGELF
V: TRBV2; CDR3: ASSKGRGGNTGELF
V: TRBV10-3; CDR3: AISPQGALYEQY
V: TRBV5-1; CDR3: ASSLNVAGGPTD
V: TRBV7-9; CDR3: ASSTLAGSSYEQY
V: TRBV27; CDR3: ASRRGTEAF
V: TRBV30; CDR3: AWSRGQEETQY
V: TRBV19; CDR3: ASSMGHGIYNEQF